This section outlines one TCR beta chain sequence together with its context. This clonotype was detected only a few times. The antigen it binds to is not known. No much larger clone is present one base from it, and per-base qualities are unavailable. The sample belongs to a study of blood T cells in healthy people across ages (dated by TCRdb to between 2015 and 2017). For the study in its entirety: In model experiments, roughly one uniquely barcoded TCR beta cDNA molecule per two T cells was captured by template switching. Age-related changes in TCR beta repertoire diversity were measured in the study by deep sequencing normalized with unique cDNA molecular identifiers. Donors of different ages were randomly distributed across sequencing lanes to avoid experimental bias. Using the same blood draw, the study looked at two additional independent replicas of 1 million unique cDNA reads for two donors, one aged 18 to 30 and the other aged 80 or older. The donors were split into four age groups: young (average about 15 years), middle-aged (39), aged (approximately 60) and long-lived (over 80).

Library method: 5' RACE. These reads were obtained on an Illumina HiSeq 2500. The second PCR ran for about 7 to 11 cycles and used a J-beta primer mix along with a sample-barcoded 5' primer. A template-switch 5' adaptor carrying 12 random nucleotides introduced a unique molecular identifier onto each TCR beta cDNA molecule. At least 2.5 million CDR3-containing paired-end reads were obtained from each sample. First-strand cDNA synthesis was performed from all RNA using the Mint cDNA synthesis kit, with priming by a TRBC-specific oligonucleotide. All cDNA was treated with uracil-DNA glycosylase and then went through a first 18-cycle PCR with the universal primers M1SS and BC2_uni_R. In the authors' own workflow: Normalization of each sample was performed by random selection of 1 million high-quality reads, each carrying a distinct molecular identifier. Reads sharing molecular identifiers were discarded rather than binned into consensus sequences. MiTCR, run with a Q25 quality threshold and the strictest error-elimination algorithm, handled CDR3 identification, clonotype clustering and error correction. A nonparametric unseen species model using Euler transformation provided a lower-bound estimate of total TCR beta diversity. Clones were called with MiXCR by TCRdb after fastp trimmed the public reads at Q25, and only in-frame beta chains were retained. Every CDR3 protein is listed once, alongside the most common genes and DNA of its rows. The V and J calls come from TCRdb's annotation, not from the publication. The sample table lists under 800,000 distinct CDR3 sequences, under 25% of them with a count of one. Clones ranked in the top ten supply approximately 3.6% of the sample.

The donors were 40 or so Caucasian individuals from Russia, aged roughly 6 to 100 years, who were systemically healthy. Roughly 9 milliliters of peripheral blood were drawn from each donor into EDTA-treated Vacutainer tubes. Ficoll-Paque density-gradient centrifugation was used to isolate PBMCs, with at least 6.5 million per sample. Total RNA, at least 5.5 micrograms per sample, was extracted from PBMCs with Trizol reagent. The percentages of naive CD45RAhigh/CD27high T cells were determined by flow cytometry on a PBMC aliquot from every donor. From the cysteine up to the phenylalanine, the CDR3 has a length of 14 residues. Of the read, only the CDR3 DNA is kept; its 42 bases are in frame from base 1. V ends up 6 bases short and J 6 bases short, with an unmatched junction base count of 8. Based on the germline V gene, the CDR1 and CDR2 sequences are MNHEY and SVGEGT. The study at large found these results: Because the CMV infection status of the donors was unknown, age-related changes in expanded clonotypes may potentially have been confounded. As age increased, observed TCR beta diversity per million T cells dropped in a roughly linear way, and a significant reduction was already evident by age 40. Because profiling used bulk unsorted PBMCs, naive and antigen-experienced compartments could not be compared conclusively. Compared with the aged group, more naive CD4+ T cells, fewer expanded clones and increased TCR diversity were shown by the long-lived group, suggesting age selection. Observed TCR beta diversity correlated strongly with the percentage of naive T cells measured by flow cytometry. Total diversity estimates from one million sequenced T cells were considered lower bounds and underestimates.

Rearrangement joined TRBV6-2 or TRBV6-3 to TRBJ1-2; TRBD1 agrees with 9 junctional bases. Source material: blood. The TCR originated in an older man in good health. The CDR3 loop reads CASRQGAAENGYTF. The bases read TGTGCCAGCAGACAGGGGGCGGCTGAGAATGGCTACACCTTC.